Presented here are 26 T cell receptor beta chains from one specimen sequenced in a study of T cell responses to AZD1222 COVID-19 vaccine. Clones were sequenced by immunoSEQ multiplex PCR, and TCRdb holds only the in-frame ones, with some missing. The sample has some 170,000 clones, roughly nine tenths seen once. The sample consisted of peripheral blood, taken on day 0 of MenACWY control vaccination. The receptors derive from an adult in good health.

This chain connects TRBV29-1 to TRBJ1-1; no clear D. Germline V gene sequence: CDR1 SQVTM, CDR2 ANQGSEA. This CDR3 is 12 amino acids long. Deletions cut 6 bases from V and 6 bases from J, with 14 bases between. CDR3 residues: CSVARRAAEAFF. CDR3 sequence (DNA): TGCAGCGTCGCTCGTAGGGCCGCTGAAGCTTTCTTT.

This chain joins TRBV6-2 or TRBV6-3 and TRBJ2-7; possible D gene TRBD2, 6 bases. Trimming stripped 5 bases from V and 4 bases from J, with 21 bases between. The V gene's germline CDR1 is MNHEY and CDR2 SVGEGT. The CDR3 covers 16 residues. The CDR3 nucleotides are TGTGCCAGCAGTGACGGCGGGGTTCGGGGTTCGTACGAGCAGTACTTC. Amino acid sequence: CASSDGGVRGSYEQYF.

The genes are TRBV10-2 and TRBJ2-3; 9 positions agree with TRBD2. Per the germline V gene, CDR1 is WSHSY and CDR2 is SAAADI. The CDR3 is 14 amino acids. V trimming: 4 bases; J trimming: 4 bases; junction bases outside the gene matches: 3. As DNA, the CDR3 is TGCGCCAGCAGTGTTAAGCGGGAGGCAGATACGCAGTATTTT. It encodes CASSVKREADTQYF.

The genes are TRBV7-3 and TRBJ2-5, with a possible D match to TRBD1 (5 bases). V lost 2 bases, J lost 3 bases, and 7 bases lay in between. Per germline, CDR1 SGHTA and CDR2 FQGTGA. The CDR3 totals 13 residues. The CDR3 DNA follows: TGTGCCAGCAGCTTACAGGGTAAAGAGACCCAGTACTTC. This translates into CASSLQGKETQYF.

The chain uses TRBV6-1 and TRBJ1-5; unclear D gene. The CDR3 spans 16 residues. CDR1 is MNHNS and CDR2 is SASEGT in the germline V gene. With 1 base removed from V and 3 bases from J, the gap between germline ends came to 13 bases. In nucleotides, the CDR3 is TGTGCCAGCAGTGAAGGCCCCTCTGGCTACAATCAGCCCCAGCATTTT. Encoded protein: CASSEGPSGYNQPQHF.

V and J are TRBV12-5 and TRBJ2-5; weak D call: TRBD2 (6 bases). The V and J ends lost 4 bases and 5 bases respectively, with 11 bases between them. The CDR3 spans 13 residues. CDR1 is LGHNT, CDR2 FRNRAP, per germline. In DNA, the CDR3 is TGTGCTAGTGGTTCAGGGACTCGGGAGACCCAGTACTTC. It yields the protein CASGSGTRETQYF.

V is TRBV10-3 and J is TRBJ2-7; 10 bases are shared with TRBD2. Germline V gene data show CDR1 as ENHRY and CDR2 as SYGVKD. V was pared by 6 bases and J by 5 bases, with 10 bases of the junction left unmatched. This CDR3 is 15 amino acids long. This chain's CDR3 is CAIRAAGGVINEQYF. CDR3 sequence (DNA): TGTGCCATCAGGGCAGCGGGAGGGGTTATTAACGAGCAGTACTTC.

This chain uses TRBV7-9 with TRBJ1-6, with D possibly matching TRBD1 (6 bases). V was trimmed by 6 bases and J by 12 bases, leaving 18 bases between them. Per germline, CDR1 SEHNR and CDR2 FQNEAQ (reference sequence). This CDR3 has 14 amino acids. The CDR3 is CASSWWNLTGPLHF. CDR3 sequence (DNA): TGTGCCAGCAGTTGGTGGAACTTGACAGGACCCCTCCACTTT.

DNA of the CDR3: TGTGCCAGTAATCCGACGGGTAGCAATCAGCCCCAGCATTTT. Its protein product is CASNPTGSNQPQHF. The rearrangement joins TRBV19 to TRBJ1-5; D is unclear. Trimming took off 7 bases at V and 0 bases at J, with 10 bases between the two ends. The CDR3 runs 14 residues. The germline gives CDR1 LNHDA, CDR2 SQIVND (reference sequence).

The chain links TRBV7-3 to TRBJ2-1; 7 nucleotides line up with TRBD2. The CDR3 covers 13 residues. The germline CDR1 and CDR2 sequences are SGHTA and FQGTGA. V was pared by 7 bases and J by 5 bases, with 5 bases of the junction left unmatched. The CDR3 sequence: CASKSGLDNEQFF. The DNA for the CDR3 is TGTGCCAGCAAGTCTGGACTAGACAATGAGCAGTTCTTC.

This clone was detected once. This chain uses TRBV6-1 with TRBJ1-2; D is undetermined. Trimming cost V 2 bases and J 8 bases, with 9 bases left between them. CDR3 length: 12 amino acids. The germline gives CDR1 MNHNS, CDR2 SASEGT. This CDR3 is CASSERSNGYTF. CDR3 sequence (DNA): TGTGCCAGCAGTGAACGCAGTAACGGCTACACCTTC.

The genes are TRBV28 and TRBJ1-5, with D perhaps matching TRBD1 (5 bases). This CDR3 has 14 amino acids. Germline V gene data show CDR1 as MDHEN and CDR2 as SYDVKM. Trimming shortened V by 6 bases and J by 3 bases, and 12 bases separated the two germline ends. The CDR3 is CASRGTAVNQPQHF. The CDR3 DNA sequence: TGTGCCAGCAGAGGGACGGCGGTCAATCAGCCCCAGCATTTT.

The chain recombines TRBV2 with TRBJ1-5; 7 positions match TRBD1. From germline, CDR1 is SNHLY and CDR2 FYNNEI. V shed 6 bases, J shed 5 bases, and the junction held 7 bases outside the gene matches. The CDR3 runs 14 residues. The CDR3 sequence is CASSSEGAHQPQHF. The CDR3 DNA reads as TGTGCCAGCAGCTCAGAGGGGGCCCATCAGCCCCAGCATTTT.

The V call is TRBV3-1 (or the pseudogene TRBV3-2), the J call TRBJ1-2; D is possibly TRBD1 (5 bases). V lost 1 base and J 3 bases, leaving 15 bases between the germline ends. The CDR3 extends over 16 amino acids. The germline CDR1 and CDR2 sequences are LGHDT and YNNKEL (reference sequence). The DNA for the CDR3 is TGTGCCAGCAGCCAAGTAGTGTTGGGGGGGGACTATGGCTACACCTTC. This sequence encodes CASSQVVLGGDYGYTF.

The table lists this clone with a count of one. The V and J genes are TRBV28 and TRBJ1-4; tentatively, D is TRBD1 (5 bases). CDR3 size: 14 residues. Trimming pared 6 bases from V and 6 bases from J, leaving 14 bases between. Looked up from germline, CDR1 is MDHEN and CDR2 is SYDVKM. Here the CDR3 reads CASRATGSYEKLFF. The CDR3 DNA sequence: TGTGCCAGCAGGGCTACAGGCTCTTATGAAAAACTGTTTTTT.

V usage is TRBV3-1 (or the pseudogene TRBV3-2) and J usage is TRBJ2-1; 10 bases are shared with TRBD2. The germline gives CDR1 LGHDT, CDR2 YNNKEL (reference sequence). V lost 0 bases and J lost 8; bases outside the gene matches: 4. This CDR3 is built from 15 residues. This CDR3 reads CASSQELAGAHEQFF. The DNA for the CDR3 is TGTGCCAGCAGCCAAGAGCTAGCGGGAGCTCATGAGCAGTTCTTC.

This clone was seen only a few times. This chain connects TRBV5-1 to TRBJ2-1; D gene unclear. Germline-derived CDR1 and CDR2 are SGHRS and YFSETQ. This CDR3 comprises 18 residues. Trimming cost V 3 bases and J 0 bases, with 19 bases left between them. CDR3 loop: CASSYYPSPSSSYNEQFF. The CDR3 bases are TGCGCCAGCAGCTATTACCCATCCCCGTCCAGCTCCTACAATGAGCAGTTCTTC.

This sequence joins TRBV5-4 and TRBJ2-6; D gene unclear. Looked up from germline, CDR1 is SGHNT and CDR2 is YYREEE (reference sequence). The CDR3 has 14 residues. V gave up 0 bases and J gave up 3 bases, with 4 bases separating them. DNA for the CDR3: TGTGCCAGCAGCTTGGAACTTGGGGCCAACGTCCTGACTTTC. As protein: CASSLELGANVLTF.

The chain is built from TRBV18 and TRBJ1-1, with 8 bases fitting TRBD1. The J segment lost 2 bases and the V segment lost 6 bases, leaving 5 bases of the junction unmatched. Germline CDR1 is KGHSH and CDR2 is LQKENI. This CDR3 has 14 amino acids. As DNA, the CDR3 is TGTGCCAGCTCGCCGGACAGGGACAACACTGAAGCTTTCTTT. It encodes CASSPDRDNTEAFF.

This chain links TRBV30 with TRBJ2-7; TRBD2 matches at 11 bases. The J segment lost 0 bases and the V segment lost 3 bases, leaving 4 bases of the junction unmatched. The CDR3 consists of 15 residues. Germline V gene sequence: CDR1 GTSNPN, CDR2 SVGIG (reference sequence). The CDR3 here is CAWRILAGGSYEQYF. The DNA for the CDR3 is TGTGCCTGGAGGATCCTAGCGGGAGGCTCCTACGAGCAGTACTTC.

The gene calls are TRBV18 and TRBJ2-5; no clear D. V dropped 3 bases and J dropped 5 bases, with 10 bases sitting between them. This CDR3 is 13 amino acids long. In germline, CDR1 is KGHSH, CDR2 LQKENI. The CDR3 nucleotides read TGTGCCAGCTCACCTCGCAGGCCGGAGACCCAGTACTTC. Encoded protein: CASSPRRPETQYF.

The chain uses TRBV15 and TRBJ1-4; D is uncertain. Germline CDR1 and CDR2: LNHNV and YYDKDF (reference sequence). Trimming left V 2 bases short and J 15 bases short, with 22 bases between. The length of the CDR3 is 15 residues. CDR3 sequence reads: CATSRPPVNSKNVFF. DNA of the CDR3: TGTGCCACCAGCAGACCTCCAGTAAACTCGAAAAACGTGTTTTTT.

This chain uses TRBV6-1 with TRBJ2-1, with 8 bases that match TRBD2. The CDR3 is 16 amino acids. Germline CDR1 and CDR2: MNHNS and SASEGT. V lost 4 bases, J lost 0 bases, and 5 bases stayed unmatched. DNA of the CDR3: TGTGCCAGCAGTGGAACTAGCGGTAGCTCCTACAATGAGCAGTTCTTC. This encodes CASSGTSGSSYNEQFF.

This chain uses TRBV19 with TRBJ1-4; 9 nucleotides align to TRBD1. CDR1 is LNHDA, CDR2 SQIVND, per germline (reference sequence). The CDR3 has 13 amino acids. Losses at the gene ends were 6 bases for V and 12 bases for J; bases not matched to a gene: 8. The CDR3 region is CASRRDRERELFF. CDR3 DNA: TGTGCCAGTAGGAGGGACAGGGAGCGGGAACTGTTTTTT.

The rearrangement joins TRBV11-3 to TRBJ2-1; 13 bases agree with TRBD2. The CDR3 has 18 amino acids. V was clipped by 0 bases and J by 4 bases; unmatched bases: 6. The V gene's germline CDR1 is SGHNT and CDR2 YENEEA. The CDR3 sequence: CASSLDKAGLAGYNEQFF. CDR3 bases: TGTGCCAGCAGCTTAGATAAAGCGGGACTAGCGGGGTACAATGAGCAGTTCTTC.

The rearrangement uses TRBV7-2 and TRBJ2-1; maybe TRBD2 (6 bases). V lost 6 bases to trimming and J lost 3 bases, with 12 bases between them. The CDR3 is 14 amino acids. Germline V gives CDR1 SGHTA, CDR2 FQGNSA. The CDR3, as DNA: TGTGCCAGCAGGCGGGACTGGAGCTACAATGAGCAGTTCTTC. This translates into CASRRDWSYNEQFF.